The TCR beta chain described here comes from a study of early T cells in non-severe SARS-CoV-2 infection. TCRdb called the 5' RACE reads again in MiXCR, with one record for every CDR3 protein. The repertoire holds about 50,000 distinct CDR3 sequences, with 6.2% as singletons. V lost 3 bases to trimming and J lost 4 bases; unmatched junction nucleotides: 6. The CDR3 is 15 amino acids. CDR1 is SGHTA and CDR2 is FQGNSA in the germline V gene. The clonotype comes from an adult who was a healthcare worker with PCR-confirmed SARS-CoV-2 infection or an uninfected control (not recorded which). The chain recombines TRBV7-2 with TRBJ1-2; TRBD1 agrees at 9 bases. The sequencing used whole blood, collected at baseline. The CDR3 loop reads CASSLGTGTAYGYTF. In DNA form, the CDR3 reads TGTGCCAGCAGCTTGGGGACAGGGACGGCCTATGGCTACACCTTC.